The source of this TCR beta chain is a study of breast tumors, draining lymph nodes, adjacent tissues. General study results and limits: Tumor T cell lymph node origin was a supported hypothesis, not proven. Data fit most tumor T cells coming from lymph node, expanding in tumor. Tumor repertoires ranked between lymph nodes and nontumor tissue in diversity, with V and J gene preferences. Compared with basal-like, luminal-like tumors shared significantly more repertoire with nontumor tissue.

With 6 bases removed from V and 4 bases from J, the gap between germline ends came to 16 bases. The CDR3 is 15 amino acids. Germline lookup yields CDR1 LNHDA and CDR2 SQIVND (reference sequence). Breast cancer patients provided tissue from their axillary draining lymph nodes. This clonotype was counted at least ten times. Its target is unknown. TCRdb re-called the multiplex PCR reads through MiXCR, storing one row per CDR3 protein. The table lists about 180,000 distinct CDR3 sequences, roughly 30% of them singletons. The chain joins TRBV19 to TRBJ1-5; D call uncertain. Sequencing was carried out using axillary lymph node tissue. This TCR was sampled from a female donor with breast cancer. Some clones in this sample may be carry-over from other donors' samples. The CDR3 DNA reads as TGTGCCAGTAGGACAAGCGACGGCCGAAATCAGCCCCAGCATTTT. Protein product: CASRTSDGRNQPQHF.